This passage covers 13 T cell receptor beta chains from one sample sequenced in a study of vaccination and CD4 T cells after COVID-19. Specified treatment: roughly ten-day PBMC culture with coronavirus spike peptide pools or control peptides (ViraFEST assay). These receptors lack a known antigen. Researchers used the Oncomine TCR Beta short-read assay to sequence DNA from cultured CD4+ T cells. TCRdb itself ran the PCR reads through MiXCR, one entry per CDR3 protein. The sample contains some 22,000 distinct CDR3 sequences, 62% of which appear only once. The source was CD4+ T cells from blood, cultured in vitro, collected before SARS-CoV-2 vaccination. The receptor set was obtained from a human donor who received a COVID-19 vaccine.

This clonotype was detected a few times. The rearrangement links TRBV7-6 to TRBJ2-3, with D possibly being TRBD2 (5 bases). The CDR3 loop spans 15 amino acids. The V end lost 5 bases, the J end lost 1 base, and 13 bases lay between the germline ends. Germline lookup yields CDR1 SGHVS and CDR2 FNYEAQ. This chain's CDR3 is CASSVTRAGTDTQYF. In DNA form, the CDR3 reads TGTGCCAGCAGCGTCACTAGGGCTGGCACAGATACGCAGTATTTT.

This clonotype was seen a handful of times. The chain links TRBV30 to TRBJ2-2; TRBD2 might be the D (6 bases). Germline V gene lookup returns CDR1 GTSNPN and CDR2 SVGIG (reference sequence). V was shortened by 1 base and J by 7 bases, with 19 bases between the two germline ends. CDR3 length: 16 amino acids. In DNA, the CDR3 is TGTGCCTGGAGTGGTCGCCATTATATCGGGGGCGGGGAGCTGTTTTTT. It translates to CAWSGRHYIGGGELFF.

The CDR3 reads CASSFDRDVQPQHF. CDR3 bases: TGTGCCAGCAGCTTTGACAGGGACGTTCAGCCCCAGCATTTT. This chain links TRBV7-2 with TRBJ1-5, with TRBD1 identical over 7 bases. Germline lookup yields CDR1 SGHTA and CDR2 FQGNSA. This CDR3 has 14 residues. Trimming removed 3 bases from V and 6 bases from J; junction bases left unmatched: 5.

The chain links TRBV7-7 to TRBJ2-7, with a tentative D call TRBD2 (6 bases). V was clipped by 1 base and J by 6 bases, with 10 bases between them. This CDR3 comprises 13 residues. CDR1 SSHAT and CDR2 FNYEAQ come from the germline V gene (reference sequence). CDR3 nucleotide sequence: TGTGCCAGCAGCTTAGGCGGGGAGGCCGAGCAGTACTTC. Translation gives CASSLGGEAEQYF.

The chain recombines TRBV10-3 with TRBJ2-2; 11 bases match TRBD1. The V gene end was trimmed by 8 bases and the J gene end by 3 bases; junction bases not matched to a gene: 5. CDR1 and CDR2 (germline): ENHRY, SYGVKD. This CDR3 is 15 amino acids long. CDR3 nucleotide sequence: TGTGCCATCGGACAGGGGGCGCGGGACACCGGGGAGCTGTTTTTT. It encodes CAIGQGARDTGELFF.

The V and J genes are TRBV20-1 and TRBJ2-5; 9 bases fit TRBD2. V gave up 0 bases and J gave up 4 bases; unmatched junction bases: 9. The germline V gene encodes CDR1 DFQATT and CDR2 SNEGSKA (reference sequence). The CDR3 sequence is 16 residues long. The CDR3 spells CSARDQRAGGVETQYF. For the CDR3, the DNA is TGCAGTGCTAGAGATCAGCGAGCGGGGGGTGTAGAGACCCAGTACTTC.

The rearrangement uses TRBV20-1 and TRBJ1-2; 8 bases fit TRBD1. The CDR3 is 12 residues long. The germline V gene has CDR1 DFQATT and CDR2 SNEGSKA (reference sequence). V lost 6 bases, J lost 4 bases, and 4 bases stayed unmatched. The CDR3 sequence is CSAIGTGYGYTF. CDR3 DNA sequence: TGCAGTGCCATCGGGACAGGCTATGGCTACACCTTC.

The rearrangement links TRBV12-3 or TRBV12-4 to TRBJ2-5; D gene unclear. The length of the CDR3 is 11 residues. V was cut by 8 bases and J by 10 bases, with 14 bases left in between. CDR3 nucleotides: TGTGCCAGCGGTTCACCTAACGGCCAGTACTTC. It codes for CASGSPNGQYF.

The rearrangement uses TRBV5-1 and TRBJ1-2, with 8 positions matching TRBD1. The CDR3 loop spans 17 amino acids. Trimming at V came to 2 bases and at J to 0 bases, leaving 9 bases not matched to a gene. From germline, CDR1 is SGHRS and CDR2 YFSETQ. The DNA for the CDR3 is TGCGCCAGCAGCTTAGGCAGGGGGCGAGATGCTAACTATGGCTACACCTTC. The encoded protein is CASSLGRGRDANYGYTF.

The chain employs TRBV6-1 and TRBJ2-1; 13 positions match TRBD2. Unmatched junction bases numbered 9, after V lost 8 bases and J lost 8 bases. The CDR3 has 15 residues. Germline V gene lookup returns CDR1 MNHNS and CDR2 SASEGT. CDR3 residues: CASGKTSGGAHEQFF. In DNA form, the CDR3 reads TGTGCCAGCGGCAAAACTAGCGGGGGGGCCCATGAGCAGTTCTTC.

The V gene is TRBV7-2, the J gene TRBJ2-3; D is ambiguous. This CDR3 comprises 14 residues. Germline assignment: CDR1 SGHTA and CDR2 FQGNSA. The V and J ends lost 5 bases and 2 bases respectively, with 11 bases between them. The CDR3 DNA sequence: TGTGCCAGCAGCGCTAGACTTAACACAGATACGCAGTATTTT. It specifies CASSARLNTDTQYF.

The gene calls are TRBV2 and TRBJ1-5; possible D gene TRBD1, 5 bases. Trimming took off 6 bases at V and 0 bases at J, with 12 bases between the two ends. The CDR3 is 15 residues long. Per the germline V gene, CDR1 is SNHLY and CDR2 is FYNNEI. CDR3 nucleotide sequence: TGTGCCAGCAGCCGGGACTTATATAGCAATCAGCCCCAGCATTTT. This translates into CASSRDLYSNQPQHF.

The count of this clonotype is one. The chain couples TRBV11-2 to TRBJ1-6; D gene ambiguous. Between the trimmed V and J ends, which lost 2 bases and 2 bases, there was a span of 10 bases. CDR1 and CDR2 (germline): SGHAT, FQNNGV. The CDR3 is 16 amino acids. The CDR3 here is CASSLLRGTYNSPLHF. As DNA, the CDR3 is TGTGCCAGCAGCTTATTGCGTGGGACCTATAATTCACCCCTCCACTTT.